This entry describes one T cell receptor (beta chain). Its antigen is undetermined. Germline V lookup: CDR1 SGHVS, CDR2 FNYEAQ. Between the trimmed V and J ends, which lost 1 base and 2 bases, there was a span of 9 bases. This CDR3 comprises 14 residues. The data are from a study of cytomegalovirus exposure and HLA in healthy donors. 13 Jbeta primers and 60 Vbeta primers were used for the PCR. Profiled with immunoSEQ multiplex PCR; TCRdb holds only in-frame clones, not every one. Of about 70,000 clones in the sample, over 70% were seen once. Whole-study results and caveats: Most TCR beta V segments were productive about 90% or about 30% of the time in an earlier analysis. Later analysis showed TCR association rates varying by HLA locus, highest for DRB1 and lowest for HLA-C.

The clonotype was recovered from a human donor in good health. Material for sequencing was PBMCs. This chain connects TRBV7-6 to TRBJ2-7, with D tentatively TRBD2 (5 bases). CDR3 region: CASSLDDGTYEQYF. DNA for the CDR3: TGTGCCAGCAGCTTAGATGACGGGACCTACGAGCAGTACTTC.